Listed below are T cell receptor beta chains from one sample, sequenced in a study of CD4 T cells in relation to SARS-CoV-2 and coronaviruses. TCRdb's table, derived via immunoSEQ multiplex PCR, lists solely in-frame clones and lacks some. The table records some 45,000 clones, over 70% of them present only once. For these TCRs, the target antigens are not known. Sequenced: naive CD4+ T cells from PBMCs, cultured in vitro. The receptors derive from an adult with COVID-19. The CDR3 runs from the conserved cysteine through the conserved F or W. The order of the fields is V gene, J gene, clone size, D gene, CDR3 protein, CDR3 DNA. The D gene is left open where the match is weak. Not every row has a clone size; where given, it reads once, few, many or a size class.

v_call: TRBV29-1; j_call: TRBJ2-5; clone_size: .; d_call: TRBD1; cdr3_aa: CSVARDRGETQYF; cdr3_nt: TGCAGCGTCGCCAGGGACAGGGGTGAGACCCAGTACTTC
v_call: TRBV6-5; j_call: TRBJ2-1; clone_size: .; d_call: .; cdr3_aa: CASSYSGNEQFF; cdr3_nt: TGTGCCAGCAGTTACTCCGGCAATGAGCAGTTCTTC
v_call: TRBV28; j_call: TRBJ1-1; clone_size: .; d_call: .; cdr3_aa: CASRVGTEAFF; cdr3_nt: TGTGCCAGCAGGGTCGGCACTGAAGCTTTCTTT
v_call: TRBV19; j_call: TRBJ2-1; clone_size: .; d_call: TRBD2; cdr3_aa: CASSIDSGSHNEQFF; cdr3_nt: TGTGCCAGTAGTATCGACAGCGGGAGTCATAATGAGCAGTTCTTC
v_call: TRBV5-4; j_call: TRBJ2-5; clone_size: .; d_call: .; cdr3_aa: CASSPWTAQETQYF; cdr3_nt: TGTGCCAGCAGCCCATGGACGGCGCAAGAGACCCAGTACTTC
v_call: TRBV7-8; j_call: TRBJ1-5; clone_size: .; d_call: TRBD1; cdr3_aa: CASSRAGTGSNQPQHF; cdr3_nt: TGTGCCAGCAGCCGTGCTGGGACAGGATCTAATCAGCCCCAGCATTTT
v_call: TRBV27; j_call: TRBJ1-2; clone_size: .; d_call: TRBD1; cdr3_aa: CASRGTGVDGYTF; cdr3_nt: TGTGCCAGCCGCGGGACAGGGGTGGATGGCTACACCTTC
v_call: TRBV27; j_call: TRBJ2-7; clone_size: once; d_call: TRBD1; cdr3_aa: CASRGDRTYEQYF; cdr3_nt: TGTGCCAGCAGGGGGGACAGAACCTACGAGCAGTACTTC
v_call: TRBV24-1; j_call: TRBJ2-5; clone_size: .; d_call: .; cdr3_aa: CATSDSRGTGETQYF; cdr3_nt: TGTGCCACCAGTGATTCGCGGGGGACAGGAGAGACCCAGTACTTC
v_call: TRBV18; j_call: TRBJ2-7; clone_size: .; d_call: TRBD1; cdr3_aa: CASSPQGAYEQYF; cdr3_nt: TGTGCCAGCTCACCCCAGGGGGCCTACGAGCAGTACTTC
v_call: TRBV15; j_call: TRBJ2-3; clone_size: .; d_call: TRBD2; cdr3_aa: CATSREYPGTSGRGGTDTQYF; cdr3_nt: TGTGCCACCAGCAGAGAATACCCCGGGACTAGCGGGAGAGGGGGGACAGATACGCAGTATTTT
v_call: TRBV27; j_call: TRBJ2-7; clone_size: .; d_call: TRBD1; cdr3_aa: CASSTKVGQGANEQYF; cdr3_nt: TGTGCCAGCAGTACCAAAGTAGGACAGGGAGCTAACGAGCAGTACTTC
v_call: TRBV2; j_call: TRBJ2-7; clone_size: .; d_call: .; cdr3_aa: CASAPGYPYEQYF; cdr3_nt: TGTGCCAGCGCGCCAGGGTATCCCTACGAGCAGTACTTC
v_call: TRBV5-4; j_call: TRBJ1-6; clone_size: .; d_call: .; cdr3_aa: CASSLNDQGISPLHF; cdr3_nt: TGTGCCAGCAGCTTGAATGATCAGGGAATTTCACCCCTCCACTTT
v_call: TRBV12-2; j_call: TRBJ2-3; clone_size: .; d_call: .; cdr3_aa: CASRLVPGLAVEADTQYF; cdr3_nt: TGTGCAAGTCGCTTAGTTCCAGGACTAGCGGTCGAGGCAGATACGCAGTATTTT
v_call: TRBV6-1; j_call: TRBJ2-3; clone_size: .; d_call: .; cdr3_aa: CASSEAGGSTDTQYF; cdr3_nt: TGTGCCAGCAGTGAAGCTGGCGGGAGCACAGATACGCAGTATTTT
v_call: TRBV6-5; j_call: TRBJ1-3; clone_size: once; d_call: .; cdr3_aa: CASSQTGFAGNTIYF; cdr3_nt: TGTGCCAGCAGCCAAACAGGGTTTGCTGGAAACACCATATATTTT
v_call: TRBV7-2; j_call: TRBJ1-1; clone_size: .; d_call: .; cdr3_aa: CASSLGVTGAEAFF; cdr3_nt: TGTGCCAGCAGCTTAGGGGTTACGGGGGCTGAAGCTTTCTTT
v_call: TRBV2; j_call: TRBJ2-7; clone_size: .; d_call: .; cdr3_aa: CASSLTGRVGEQYF; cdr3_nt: TGTGCCAGCAGTCTGACGGGGCGGGTGGGGGAGCAGTACTTC
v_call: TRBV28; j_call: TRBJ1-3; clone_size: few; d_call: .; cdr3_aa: CASHPQWRPTIYF; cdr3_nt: TGTGCCAGCCACCCACAATGGCGCCCCACCATATATTTT
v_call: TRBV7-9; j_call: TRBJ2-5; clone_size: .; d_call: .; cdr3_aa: CASSHSGDQETQYF; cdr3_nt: TGTGCCAGCAGCCACTCCGGGGACCAAGAGACCCAGTACTTC
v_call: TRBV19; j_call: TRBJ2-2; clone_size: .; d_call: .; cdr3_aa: CASRRIDTGELFF; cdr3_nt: TGTGCCAGTAGAAGGATAGACACCGGGGAGCTGTTTTTT
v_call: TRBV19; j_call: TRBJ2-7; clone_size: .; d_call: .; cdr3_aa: CASSILADSKYEQYF; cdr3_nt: TGTGCCAGTAGTATATTGGCTGACAGTAAGTACGAGCAGTACTTC
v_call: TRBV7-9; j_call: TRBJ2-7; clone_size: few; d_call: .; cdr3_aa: CASSKGPYEQYF; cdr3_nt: TGTGCCAGCAGCAAGGGGCCCTACGAGCAGTACTTC
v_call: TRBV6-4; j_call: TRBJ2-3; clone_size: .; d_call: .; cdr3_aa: CASSDSDTDTQYF; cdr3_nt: TGTGCCAGCAGTGACTCGGACACAGATACGCAGTATTTT
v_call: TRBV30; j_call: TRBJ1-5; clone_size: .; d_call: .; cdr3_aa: CAWSLDPSSQHF; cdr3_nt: TGTGCCTGGAGCTTGGATCCCAGTTCCCAGCATTTT
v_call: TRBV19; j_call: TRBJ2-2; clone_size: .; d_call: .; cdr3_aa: CASNKKRGTGELFF; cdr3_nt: TGTGCCAGTAATAAGAAAAGGGGCACCGGGGAGCTGTTTTTT
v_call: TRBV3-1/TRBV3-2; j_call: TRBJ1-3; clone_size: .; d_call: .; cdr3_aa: CASRQAGGNTIYF; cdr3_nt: TGTGCCAGCAGGCAGGCGGGGGGAAACACCATATATTTT
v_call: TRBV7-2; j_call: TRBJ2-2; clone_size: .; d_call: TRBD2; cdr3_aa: CASSYHTSGINTGELFF; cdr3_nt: TGTGCCAGCAGCTACCACACTAGCGGGATAAACACCGGGGAGCTGTTTTTT
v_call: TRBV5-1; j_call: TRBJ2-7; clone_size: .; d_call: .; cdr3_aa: CASSVGREYEQYF; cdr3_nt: TGCGCCAGCAGCGTCGGACGGGAGTACGAGCAGTACTTC
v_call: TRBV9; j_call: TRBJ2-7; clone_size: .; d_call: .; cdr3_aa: CASSVGTGMREQYF; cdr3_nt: TGTGCCAGCAGCGTAGGCACAGGAATGCGGGAGCAGTACTTC
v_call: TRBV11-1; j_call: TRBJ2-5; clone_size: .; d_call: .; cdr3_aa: CASSFSGEETQYF; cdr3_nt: TGTGCCAGCAGCTTTTCGGGGGAAGAGACCCAGTACTTC
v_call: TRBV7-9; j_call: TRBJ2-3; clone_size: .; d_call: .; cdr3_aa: CASSSLVGASTDTQYF; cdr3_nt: TGTGCCAGCAGCTCCCTAGTCGGAGCTAGCACAGATACGCAGTATTTT
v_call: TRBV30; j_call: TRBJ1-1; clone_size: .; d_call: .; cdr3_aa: CAWKRAGPTEAFF; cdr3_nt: TGTGCCTGGAAAAGGGCAGGGCCCACTGAAGCTTTCTTT
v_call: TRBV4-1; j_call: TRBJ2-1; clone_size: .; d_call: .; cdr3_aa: CASSQVANEQFF; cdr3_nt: TGCGCCAGCAGCCAAGTGGCCAATGAGCAGTTCTTC
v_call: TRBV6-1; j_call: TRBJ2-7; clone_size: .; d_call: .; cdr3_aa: CASSDTFGGGRTYEQYF; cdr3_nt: TGTGCCAGCAGTGACACCTTCGGAGGGGGTCGGACCTACGAGCAGTACTTC
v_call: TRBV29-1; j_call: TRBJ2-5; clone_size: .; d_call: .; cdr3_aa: CSVEASGQANVFGDSTQYF; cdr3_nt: TGCAGCGTTGAAGCGTCAGGACAAGCGAACGTATTCGGGGACTCGACCCAGTACTTC
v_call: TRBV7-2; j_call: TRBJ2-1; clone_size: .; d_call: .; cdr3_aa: CASTPAGGEQFF; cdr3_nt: TGTGCCAGCACCCCCGCCGGGGGTGAGCAGTTCTTC
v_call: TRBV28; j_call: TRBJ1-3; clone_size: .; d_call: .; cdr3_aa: CASSFLDSGNTIYF; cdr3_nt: TGTGCCAGCAGTTTTCTGGACTCTGGAAACACCATATATTTT